This T cell receptor beta chain was obtained from a study of T-cell reconstitution after alpha-beta-depleted transplantation in children. It was with unique molecular identifiers that the TCRbeta library was prepared. Using its own MiXCR run on the PCR reads, TCRdb lists one record per CDR3 protein. The sample shows about 610,000 distinct CDR3 sequences, 10% to 13% of them seen only once. This CDR3 is built from 15 residues. The chain combines TRBV21-1 with TRBJ2-6. TRBV21-1 is labeled a pseudogene. This TCR came from a human donor who donated a stem cell graft to a child with acute myeloid leukemia. Sequenced material: PBMCs from the stem cell graft donor, taken from the stem cell graft. The CDR3 DNA reads as TGTGCCAGCACCTATACGGACTCTGGGGCCAACGTCCTGACTTTC. Translated, it gives CASTYTDSGANVLTF.